The rows below give T cell receptor beta chains drawn from one sample of a study of human T cells and chemical hapten exposure. TCRdb redid the calling of the RACE reads with MiXCR, one entry per CDR3 protein. The repertoire holds 100,000 or so distinct CDR3 sequences, with around 35% as singletons. Sequences were derived from whole blood, sampled in connection with sensitization to the hapten diphenylcyclopropenone (DPC). These receptor sequences come from a man aged 40-49 years with alopecia areata. Some clones in this sample may be carry-over from other donors' samples. Both conserved end residues are part of each CDR3. Each record gives: V gene, J gene, D gene, clone size, CDR3 DNA, CDR3 protein. D genes are given only for firm matches. A row's size may be missing; if present it is once, few, many or a size class.

V: TRBV5-1; J: TRBJ2-1; D: .; size: few; DNA: TGCGCCAGCAGCCGTAGCGGAAGCTCCTACAATGAGCAGTTCTTC; CDR3: CASSRSGSSYNEQFF
V: TRBV20-1; J: TRBJ2-5; D: TRBD1; size: few; DNA: TGCAGTGCTAGACCCGGGACAGGGCAAGAGACCCAGTACTTC; CDR3: CSARPGTGQETQYF
V: TRBV20-1; J: TRBJ2-3; D: TRBD2; size: .; DNA: TGCAGTGCTAGAACTCTAGCGGGAGCAAGCACAGATACGCAGTATTTT; CDR3: CSARTLAGASTDTQYF
V: TRBV2; J: TRBJ2-1; D: TRBD1; size: .; DNA: TGTGCCAGCAGAGGGGGACAGGGATGGGACAATGAGCAGTTCTTC; CDR3: CASRGGQGWDNEQFF
V: TRBV27; J: TRBJ1-5; D: .; size: .; DNA: TGTGCCAGCAGTTTTAATAGCAATCAGCCCCAGCATTTT; CDR3: CASSFNSNQPQHF
V: TRBV7-9; J: TRBJ2-5; D: TRBD2; size: .; DNA: TGTGCCAGCAGCTTAGACCCACTTCTGCTAGCGGACCAAGAGACCCAGTACTTC; CDR3: CASSLDPLLLADQETQYF
V: TRBV29-1; J: TRBJ2-5; D: .; size: .; DNA: TGCAGCGTTGAAGAAAGGGGTGAGACCCAGTACTTC; CDR3: CSVEERGETQYF
V: TRBV7-3; J: TRBJ2-4; D: .; size: .; DNA: TGTGCCAGCAGCCCATATCGGGGTGCCAAAAACATTCAGTACTTC; CDR3: CASSPYRGAKNIQYF
V: TRBV6-2/TRBV6-3; J: TRBJ2-1; D: TRBD2; size: .; DNA: TGTGCCAGCACGAAGTCCCTAGCGGGAGGGAGTGAGCAGTTCTTC; CDR3: CASTKSLAGGSEQFF
V: TRBV24-1; J: TRBJ2-2; D: TRBD2; size: few; DNA: TGTGCCACCAGTGAGTCCGATGATCAAGCGGGAAAGAACACCGGGGAGCTGTTTTTT; CDR3: CATSESDDQAGKNTGELFF
V: TRBV28; J: TRBJ2-6; D: .; size: .; DNA: TGTGCCAGCAGTTTACCTGGGGGGGCCAACGTCCTGACTTTC; CDR3: CASSLPGGANVLTF
V: TRBV4-3; J: TRBJ2-1; D: .; size: .; DNA: TGCGCCAGCAGCCAAGATGGGGCGGGGAACGGTTACAATGAGCAGTTCTTC; CDR3: CASSQDGAGNGYNEQFF
V: TRBV11-3; J: TRBJ1-1; D: TRBD1; size: few; DNA: TGTGCCAGCAGCTTAGATACAGGGGGCACTGAAGCTTTCTTT; CDR3: CASSLDTGGTEAFF
V: TRBV5-1; J: TRBJ2-1; D: .; size: .; DNA: TGCGCCAGCAGTGGTCCGGCCGGGAATGAGCAGTTCTTC; CDR3: CASSGPAGNEQFF
V: TRBV10-3; J: TRBJ2-7; D: TRBD2; size: few; DNA: TGTGCCATCAGTGAGTCCACGGGAGGGGACTACGAGCAGTACTTC; CDR3: CAISESTGGDYEQYF
V: TRBV29-1; J: TRBJ2-7; D: .; size: .; DNA: TGCAGCGTTGAAGACATCGGCCCCAGTCACCACGAGCAGTACTTC; CDR3: CSVEDIGPSHHEQYF
V: TRBV7-2; J: TRBJ2-6; D: .; size: .; DNA: TGTGCCAGCAGCTTATCGGGGGTTACGGCCAACGTCCTGACTTTC; CDR3: CASSLSGVTANVLTF
V: TRBV19; J: TRBJ2-1; D: .; size: .; DNA: TGTGCCAGTAGACCCGGGGACTCCTACAATGAGCAGTTCTTC; CDR3: CASRPGDSYNEQFF
V: TRBV9; J: TRBJ2-5; D: TRBD2; size: .; DNA: TGTGCCAGCAGCGTAGGGGTAGCGGGGGCTCAAGAGACCCAGTACTTC; CDR3: CASSVGVAGAQETQYF
V: TRBV15; J: TRBJ2-1; D: TRBD2; size: few; DNA: TGTGCCACCTCACTAGCGGGAGTACCCAATGAGCAGTTCTTC; CDR3: CATSLAGVPNEQFF
V: TRBV30; J: TRBJ2-1; D: .; size: .; DNA: TGTGCCTCTTCCACCTTAAGCTACAATGAGCAGTTCTTC; CDR3: CASSTLSYNEQFF
V: TRBV29-1; J: TRBJ2-6; D: .; size: .; DNA: TGCAGCGTTGGGGGGCTGGGGCCAAAAGACGTCCTGACTTTC; CDR3: CSVGGLGPKDVLTF
V: TRBV7-2; J: TRBJ2-1; D: .; size: .; DNA: TGTGCCAGCAGCCGCACACCGGGACCCGAATCCCACAATGAGCAGTTCTTC; CDR3: CASSRTPGPESHNEQFF
V: TRBV27; J: TRBJ2-1; D: TRBD2; size: .; DNA: TGTGCCAGCTTTACAGGAGGGACTAGGACCCATGAGCAGTTCTTC; CDR3: CASFTGGTRTHEQFF
V: TRBV6-5; J: TRBJ2-1; D: .; size: few; DNA: TGTGCCAGCAGAAAGGGTGGAGGTAACCACAATGAGCAGTTCTTC; CDR3: CASRKGGGNHNEQFF
V: TRBV10-3; J: TRBJ1-1; D: .; size: few; DNA: TGTGCCATCAGTGAAAGGGGGACTGAAGCTTTCTTT; CDR3: CAISERGTEAFF
V: TRBV7-9; J: TRBJ1-1; D: .; size: .; DNA: TGTGCCAGCAGCAGGGGAGATGAAGCTTTCTTT; CDR3: CASSRGDEAFF
V: TRBV4-3; J: TRBJ2-3; D: TRBD2; size: .; DNA: TGCGCCAGCAGCGAAATAGCGGGAGGCTCTCAGGCAGATACGCAGTATTTT; CDR3: CASSEIAGGSQADTQYF
V: TRBV5-1; J: TRBJ1-2; D: TRBD1; size: few; DNA: TGCGCCAGCAGCCGGGGACAGGGGGCTTCGTTTGGCTACACCTTC; CDR3: CASSRGQGASFGYTF
V: TRBV4-3; J: TRBJ2-3; D: .; size: few; DNA: TGCGCCAGCAGCCCATGGGTCACGGATCCTACTTCCACAGATACGCAGTATTTT; CDR3: CASSPWVTDPTSTDTQYF
V: TRBV5-8; J: TRBJ2-1; D: TRBD2; size: .; DNA: TGTGCCAGCAGCCCCGGACTAGCGGGAGCCTACAATGAGCAGTTCTTC; CDR3: CASSPGLAGAYNEQFF
V: TRBV14; J: TRBJ1-2; D: TRBD1; size: .; DNA: TGTGCCAGCAGCCAAGCTGGGACAGGGAACTATGGCTACACCTTC; CDR3: CASSQAGTGNYGYTF
V: TRBV12-3/TRBV12-4; J: TRBJ1-1; D: TRBD1; size: .; DNA: TGTGCCAGCAGCCGCCGGACAGGGAGGACTGAAGCTTTCTTT; CDR3: CASSRRTGRTEAFF
V: TRBV4-3; J: TRBJ2-1; D: .; size: few; DNA: TGCGCCAGCAGCCAGGTTCGCGGGACGGAGCAGTTCTTC; CDR3: CASSQVRGTEQFF
V: TRBV29-1; J: TRBJ1-1; D: TRBD1; size: .; DNA: TGCAGCGTGGGGGCCGGACAGGGGGCTCTTGGGACTGAAGCTTTCTTT; CDR3: CSVGAGQGALGTEAFF
V: TRBV18; J: TRBJ1-1; D: .; size: .; DNA: TGTGCCAGCTCACCGATCGGACAAGAAGCTTTCTTT; CDR3: CASSPIGQEAFF
V: TRBV6-5; J: TRBJ1-1; D: TRBD1; size: .; DNA: TGTGCGGCTTCAAGGCAGGGAGGGGGCAAGTCGGAAGCTTTCTTT; CDR3: CAASRQGGGKSEAFF
V: TRBV6-5; J: TRBJ1-3; D: .; size: few; DNA: TGTGCCAGCAGAGCCGGGATAACAAACTCTGGAAACACCATATATTTT; CDR3: CASRAGITNSGNTIYF
V: TRBV21-1; J: TRBJ1-2; D: .; size: .; DNA: TGTGCCAGCAGCAAGGGGCAGGCCTCTTTC; CDR3: CASSKGQASF
V: TRBV18; J: TRBJ2-1; D: TRBD2; size: .; DNA: TGTGCCAGCTCTACCAAGGCGGGAGGAATCGGGAATGAGCAGTTCTTC; CDR3: CASSTKAGGIGNEQFF
V: TRBV12-3/TRBV12-4; J: TRBJ2-1; D: .; size: .; DNA: TGTGCCAGCAGTTTCGGTAGTAGTGAGCAGTTCTTC; CDR3: CASSFGSSEQFF
V: TRBV7-9; J: TRBJ1-2; D: .; size: few; DNA: TGTGCCAGCAGCCTATCCGGGACGGAGAATGCTGGCTACACCTTC; CDR3: CASSLSGTENAGYTF
V: TRBV11-2; J: TRBJ2-7; D: .; size: .; DNA: TGCCCGGAAGGAGGACATATCGTATCCTACGAGCAGTACTTC; CDR3: CPEGGHIVSYEQYF
V: TRBV7-2; J: TRBJ2-7; D: .; size: few; DNA: TGTGCCAGCAGCTTACAGGGTCACGAGCAGTACTTC; CDR3: CASSLQGHEQYF
V: TRBV24-1; J: TRBJ2-1; D: .; size: few; DNA: TGTGCCACCAGTGAGCGGAGGGGTAAAGATGAGCAGTTCTTC; CDR3: CATSERRGKDEQFF
V: TRBV12-3/TRBV12-4; J: TRBJ1-2; D: .; size: .; DNA: TGTGCCAGCAGTTTATCAGGGATCGCTGGCTACACCTTC; CDR3: CASSLSGIAGYTF
V: TRBV20-1; J: TRBJ1-2; D: .; size: .; DNA: TGCAGTGCTAGGTGGCTTGGCTACACCTTC; CDR3: CSARWLGYTF
V: TRBV25-1; J: TRBJ2-3; D: .; size: once; DNA: TGTGCCAGCAGTCTCCTAGGCACGAGCACAGATACGCAGTATTTT; CDR3: CASSLLGTSTDTQYF